This TCR beta chain was recovered during a study of T cell repertoires in cytomegalovirus infection. As for the study in general: Public TCR beta signatures were indicative of both CMV infection and a matching HLA type.

Points on this clonotype: Its specificity is not known. A read error may explain this, as a much larger clone is one base away.

The germline CDR1 and CDR2 sequences are SGHVT and SQSDAQ. Deletions cut 5 bases from V and 0 bases from J, with 17 bases between. This CDR3 is 16 amino acids long. Study results and caveats: The ex vivo response was dominated by HLA-C-restricted CMV-specific TCR beta clonotypes. Identification of carriers of CMV plus the relevant HLA was achieved through cumulative public TCR beta family frequency.

A single record per CDR3 protein comes from TCRdb applying MiXCR to the reads. The data show approximately 400,000 distinct CDR3 sequences, with about a third seen just once and roughly 13% held by the top ten. The sequence came from a human donor in good health (CMV status not recorded). Some clones in this sample may be carry-over from other donors' samples. The chain is built from TRBV7-4 and TRBJ2-7; weak D call: TRBD2 (7 bases). Sequencing input: PBMCs. This CDR3 is CASSQDGGGNSYEQYF. The CDR3 bases are TGTGCCAGCAGCCAAGACGGCGGGGGCAACTCCTACGAGCAGTACTTC.